Presented here are 5 T cell receptor beta chains from one specimen sequenced in a study of CD8 T cells in Susac syndrome. Random-hexamer reverse transcription was applied to roughly 0.5 to 1 ug RNA. TCRdb reprocessed the immunoSEQ multiplex PCR reads via MiXCR and lists one record per CDR3 protein. This repertoire shows some 170,000 distinct CDR3 sequences, around 94% found once; its top ten account for 0.09% to 0.1%. Sequencing was done on a sample of CD4+ T cells from PBMCs. Every receptor here comes from a human donor with Susac syndrome.

The chain is built from TRBV6-6 and TRBJ2-5, with D tentatively TRBD1 (5 bases). Trimming took off 0 bases at V and 1 base at J, with 12 bases between the two ends. Germline-derived CDR1 and CDR2 are MNHNY and SVGAGI (reference sequence). CDR3 length: 16 residues. The CDR3 DNA follows: TGTGCCAGCAGTTACTCGATAGGACAACTCCAAGAGACCCAGTACTTC. This sequence encodes CASSYSIGQLQETQYF.

This clonotype showed up just once. The CDR3 is CASSQLAGGQETQYF. CDR3 DNA sequence: TGTGCCAGCAGCCAGTTAGCGGGGGGCCAAGAGACCCAGTACTTC. The genes are TRBV3-1 and TRBJ2-5; 10 nucleotides agree with TRBD2. The CDR3 consists of 15 residues. Unmatched junction bases numbered 2, after V lost 3 bases and J lost 1 base. Per germline, CDR1 LGHDT and CDR2 YNNKEL (reference sequence).

V is TRBV7-8 and J is TRBJ2-1; no definite D call. V gave up 4 bases and J gave up 6 bases, with 19 bases separating them. The CDR3 extends over 16 amino acids. The germline V gene encodes CDR1 SGHVS and CDR2 FQNEAQ. The CDR3 DNA reads TGTGCCAGCAGCTCAGGTCCAGGAACGAAACCCAATGAGCAGTTCTTC. Its protein is CASSSGPGTKPNEQFF. The whole variable domain, remainder taken from reference TRBV7-8 and TRBJ2-1, is GAGVSQSPRYKVAKRGQDVALRCDPISGHVSLFWYQQALGQGPEFLTYFQNEAQLDKSGLPSDRFFAERPEGSVSTLKIQRTQQEDSAVYLCASSSGPGTKPNEQFFGPGTRLTVL.

This rearrangement joins TRBV30 to TRBJ1-2, with 10 bases lining up with TRBD1. The V and J ends lost 3 bases and 5 bases, in that order; junction bases with no gene match: 3. CDR3 length: 13 residues. The V gene's germline CDR1 is GTSNPN and CDR2 SVGIG (reference sequence). The CDR3 loop is CAWRDRGRYGYTF. The CDR3 coding sequence is TGTGCCTGGAGAGACAGGGGGCGTTATGGCTACACCTTC.

V is TRBV18 and J is TRBJ2-2; 7 nucleotides line up with TRBD1. V trimming: 5 bases; J trimming: 0 bases; junction bases outside the gene matches: 6. This CDR3 has 16 amino acids. CDR1 is KGHSH and CDR2 is LQKENI in the germline V gene. The CDR3 loop is CASSATGTANTGELFF. CDR3 DNA: TGTGCCAGCTCAGCTACCGGGACAGCGAACACCGGGGAGCTGTTTTTT. Drawing the rest from reference TRBV18 and TRBJ2-2, the complete variable domain is NAGVMQNPRHLVRRRGQEARLRCSPMKGHSHVYWYRQLPEEGLKFMVYLQKENIIDESGMPKERFSAEFPKEGPSILRIQQVVRGDSAAYFCASSATGTANTGELFFGEGSRLTVL.